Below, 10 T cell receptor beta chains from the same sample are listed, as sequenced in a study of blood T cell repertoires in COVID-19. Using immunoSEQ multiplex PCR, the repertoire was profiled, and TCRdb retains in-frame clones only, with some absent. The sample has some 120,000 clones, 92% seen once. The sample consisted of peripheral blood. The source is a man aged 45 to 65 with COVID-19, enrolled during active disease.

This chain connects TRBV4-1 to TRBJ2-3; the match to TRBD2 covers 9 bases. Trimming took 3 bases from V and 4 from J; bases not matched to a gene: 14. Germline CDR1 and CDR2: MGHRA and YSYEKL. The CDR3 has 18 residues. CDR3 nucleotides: TGCGCCAGCAGCCAGACGGGGGGGGTAGCGGGAGTTGCAGATACGCAGTATTTT. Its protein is CASSQTGGVAGVADTQYF.

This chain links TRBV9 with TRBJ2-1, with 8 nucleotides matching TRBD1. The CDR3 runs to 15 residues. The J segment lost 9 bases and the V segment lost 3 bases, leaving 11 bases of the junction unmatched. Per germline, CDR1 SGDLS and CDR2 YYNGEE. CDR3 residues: CASSADRGQASEQFF. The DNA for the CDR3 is TGTGCCAGCAGCGCTGACAGGGGACAAGCTTCTGAGCAGTTCTTC.

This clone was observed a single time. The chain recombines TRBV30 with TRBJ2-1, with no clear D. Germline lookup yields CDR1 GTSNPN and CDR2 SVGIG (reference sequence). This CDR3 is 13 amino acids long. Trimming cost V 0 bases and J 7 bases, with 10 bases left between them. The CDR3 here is CAWSVHPGNEQFF. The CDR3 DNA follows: TGTGCCTGGAGTGTACACCCGGGTAATGAGCAGTTCTTC.

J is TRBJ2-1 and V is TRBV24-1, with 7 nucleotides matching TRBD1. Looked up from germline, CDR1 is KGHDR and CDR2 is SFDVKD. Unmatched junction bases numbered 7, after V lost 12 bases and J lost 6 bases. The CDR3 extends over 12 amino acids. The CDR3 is CAVGTVRNEQFF. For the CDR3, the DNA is TGTGCCGTCGGGACAGTTCGCAATGAGCAGTTCTTC.

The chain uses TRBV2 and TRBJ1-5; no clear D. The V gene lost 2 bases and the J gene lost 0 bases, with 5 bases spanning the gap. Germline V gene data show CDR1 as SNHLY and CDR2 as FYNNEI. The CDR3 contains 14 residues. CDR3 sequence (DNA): TGTGCCAGCAGTGAACAGTTTAGCAATCAGCCCCAGCATTTT. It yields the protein CASSEQFSNQPQHF.

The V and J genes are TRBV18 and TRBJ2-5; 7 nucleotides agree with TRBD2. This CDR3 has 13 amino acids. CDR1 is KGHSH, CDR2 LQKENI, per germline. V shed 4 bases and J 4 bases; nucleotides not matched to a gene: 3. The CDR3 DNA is TGTGCCAGCTCACAAATAGCGGGAGAGACCCAGTACTTC. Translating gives CASSQIAGETQYF.

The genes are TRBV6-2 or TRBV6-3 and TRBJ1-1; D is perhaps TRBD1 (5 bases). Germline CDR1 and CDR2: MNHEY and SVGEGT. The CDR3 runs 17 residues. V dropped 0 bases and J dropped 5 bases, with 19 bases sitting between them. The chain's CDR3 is CASSYSFRAQGYTEAFF. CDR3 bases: TGTGCCAGCAGTTACTCGTTCAGGGCGCAAGGCTATACTGAAGCTTTCTTT.

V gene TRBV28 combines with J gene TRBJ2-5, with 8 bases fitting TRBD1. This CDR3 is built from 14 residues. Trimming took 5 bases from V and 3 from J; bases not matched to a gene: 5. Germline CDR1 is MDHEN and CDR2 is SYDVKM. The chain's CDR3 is CASSDRTGKETQYF. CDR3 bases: TGTGCCAGCAGTGATAGGACAGGGAAAGAGACCCAGTACTTC.

The chain's CDR3 is CASSLSARGLGTEAFF. CDR3 nucleotide sequence: TGTGCCAGCAGTTTATCGGCCAGGGGGCTTGGCACTGAAGCTTTCTTT. This chain connects TRBV28 to TRBJ1-1, with TRBD1 identical over 8 bases. Germline V gene sequence: CDR1 MDHEN, CDR2 SYDVKM. Trimming took 1 base from V and 4 from J; bases not matched to a gene: 8. CDR3 length: 16 residues. Looking up the rest from reference TRBV28 and TRBJ1-1 gives the full variable domain: DVKVTQSSRYLVKRTGEKVFLECVQDMDHENMFWYRQDPGLGLRLIYFSYDVKMKEKGDIPEGYSVSREKKERFSLILESASTNQTSMYLCASSLSARGLGTEAFFGQGTRLTVV.

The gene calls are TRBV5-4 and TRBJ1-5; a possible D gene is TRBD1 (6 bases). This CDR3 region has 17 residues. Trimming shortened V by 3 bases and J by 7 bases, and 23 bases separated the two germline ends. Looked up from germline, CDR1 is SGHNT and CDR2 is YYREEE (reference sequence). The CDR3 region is CASSWGGTSGAGQPQHF. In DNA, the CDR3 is TGTGCCAGCAGCTGGGGTGGGACATCTGGCGCCGGACAGCCCCAGCATTTT.